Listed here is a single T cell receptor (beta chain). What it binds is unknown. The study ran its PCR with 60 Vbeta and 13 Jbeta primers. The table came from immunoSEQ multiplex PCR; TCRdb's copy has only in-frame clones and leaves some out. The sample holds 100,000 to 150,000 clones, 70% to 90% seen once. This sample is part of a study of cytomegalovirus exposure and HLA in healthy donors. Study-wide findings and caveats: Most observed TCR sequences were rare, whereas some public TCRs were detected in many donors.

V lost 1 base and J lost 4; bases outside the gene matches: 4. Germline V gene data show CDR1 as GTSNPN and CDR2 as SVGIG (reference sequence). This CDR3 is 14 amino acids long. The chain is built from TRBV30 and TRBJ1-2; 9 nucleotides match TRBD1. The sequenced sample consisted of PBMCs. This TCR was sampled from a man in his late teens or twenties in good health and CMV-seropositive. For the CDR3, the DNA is TGTGCCTGGAGTGGGGGGACAGGGATCTATGGCTACACCTTC. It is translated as CAWSGGTGIYGYTF. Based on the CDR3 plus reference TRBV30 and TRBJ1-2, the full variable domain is SQTIHQWPATLVQPVGSPLSLECTVEGTSNPNLYWYRQAAGRGLQLLFYSVGIGQISSEVPQNLSASRPQDRQFILSSKKLLLSDSGFYLCAWSGGTGIYGYTFGSGTRLTVV.